The T cell receptor (beta chain) described here comes from a study of shared clonotypes between healthy human individuals. TCRdb's copy holds only in-frame clones and misses some; the assay was immunoSEQ multiplex PCR. Among about 1 million clones listed, about 80% were seen once. A word on this clone: Its antigen is unidentified.

The V end was cut by 6 bases, the J end by 4 bases, with 12 bases between. The CDR3 has 13 amino acids. The germline V gene has CDR1 SGHAT and CDR2 FQNNGV. Whole-study results and caveats: In general, naive subsets displayed greater estimated richness than memory subsets did.

The donors were adults (healthy and HIV-negative) with no recent acute infections or vaccinations. This chain joins TRBV11-2 and TRBJ1-1; no clear D. The sequence came from a man younger than 35 in good health. Some clones in this sample may be carry-over from other donors' samples. Source material: memory CD4+ T cells from PBMCs. As to subset: CD45RA-negative fraction. The chain's CDR3 is CASSPPGFTEAFF. CDR3 sequence (DNA): TGTGCCAGCAGTCCACCAGGATTCACTGAAGCTTTCTTT.